The following is a T cell receptor beta chain sequence with its context. This clone has a single count. No antigen is known for it. Base qualities are missing; no much larger clone stands one base away. The data were taken from a study of cytomegalovirus exposure and HLA in healthy donors (dated by TCRdb to the late 2010s). As for the study more broadly: In an earlier analysis of some 550 of the donors, less than 350 Gb of sequence data and roughly 100 million unique TCR beta sequences from about 190 million T cells were reported. On average, roughly 200,000 unique TCR beta nucleotide sequences were sequenced per donor among a few hundred genotyped donors of the cohort, with 15% to 20% of those sequences being non-productive. The aim of the study was to test whether cataloging public T cell receptors could identify signatures of past pathogen exposure. Rather than using new phenotypic data, the later analysis identified candidate immune exposures from TCR beta sequences and from how often those sequences occurred across donors. To study patterns of TCR occurrence, a later analysis re-analyzed previously published TCR beta repertoires from 500 to 850 donors and added high-resolution HLA genotyping. To predict cytomegalovirus infection status, the study brought together high-throughput TCR immunosequencing, statistical association of individual TCRs with disease status, and machine learning. A later genetic analysis took genome-wide SNP genotypes for about 55% of the 666 donors and used that subset as a discovery cohort. Besides the first cohort of about 730 subjects, a separate validation cohort made up of roughly 120 different subjects was used. The number of donors typed differed by locus, with about 629-640 for A, B, C, DRB1 and DQB1, roughly 520 for DQA1, under 610 for DPA1, and about 450 for DPB1. An earlier analysis of 587 of the donors used high-throughput TCR beta sequencing to judge whether each TCR beta V gene segment behaved as functional or pseudogenic. Every discovery cohort repertoire had been produced on one sequencing platform. HLA typing included class I and class II loci at four-digit resolution. Donor age, sex, ethnicity and CMV serostatus were compiled together with the repertoire data. The study profiled the T cell repertoires of 550 to 700 subjects by immunosequencing and related them to cytomegalovirus serostatus. Because of strong linkage in the cohort, four or five DR-DQ haplotypes were treated as single units for association and clustering. Of the roughly 400 genotyped donors, 65% to 90% fell in the genetic ancestry cluster associated with self-reported Caucasian donors. Around 320 gigabases of sequencing data and approximately 85 million unique TCR sequences were included in an early release covering about 620 HLA-typed donors.

The CDR3 holds 15 amino acids from the cysteine to the phenylalanine. Of all the DNA, just the CDR3 is kept, 45 bases in frame from base 1. Trimmed from V: 5 bases; trimmed from J: 2 bases; junction bases lacking a gene match: 5. The germline V gene sets CDR1 to SGHAT and CDR2 to FQNNGV. Libraries were built with the immunoSEQ multiplex PCR assay. For the multiplex PCR, a mixture combining 60 forward primers for TCR Vbeta segments and 13 reverse primers for TCR Jbeta segments was used. The CDR3 region of rearranged TCR beta genes was amplified from genomic DNA by a multiplex PCR assay. The amplified TCR beta libraries were sequenced on the Illumina HiSeq System as 87-base-pair reads. For the original study's pipeline: In a later analysis, roughly 80 million unique TCR beta chains were counted across the approximately 620 repertoires, and roughly 11 million of these chains were shared by at least two donors. A nearest-neighbor algorithm error-corrected the raw reads and collapsed the reads into unique sequences, merging closely related sequences to remove PCR and sequencing errors. V, D and J gene segments were assigned by aligning CDR3 sequences to IMGT reference sequences. For a sequence to be retained, at least a six-nucleotide match to both a V gene segment and a J gene segment was required. A rearrangement counted as productive if the CDR3 had no stop codons and remained in frame with V and J, and every other rearrangement counted as non-productive. CDR3 was defined according to IMGT convention as the region running from the second conserved V-encoded cysteine to the conserved J-encoded phenylalanine. The earlier analysis of some 550 of the donors excluded any sequence lacking an unambiguous match to a single V gene segment. In an earlier analysis of some 590 of the donors, V segments were called functional above 56.7% productive rearrangements and were called segregating when the between-donor standard deviation exceeded 5%. To diagnose cytomegalovirus status from the catalog of TCR beta chain sequences, a statistical classification framework was built. A later analysis assigned V and J genes by comparing TCR nucleotide sequences with IMGT/GENE-DB human TR gene sequences. The TCRdist pipeline was used in a later analysis to assign CDR3 sequences and most-parsimonious VDJ recombination scenarios. In a later analysis, each TCR beta chain was defined by its CDR3 amino acid sequence together with its V-gene family, and reads without a unique V-gene family were excluded. In a later analysis, 550 to 650 highly shared, low-generation-probability nucleotide sequences were removed to address suspected cross-contamination and a sequencing artifact. In a later analysis, a clonal expansion index was calculated for each public chain from normalized within-repertoire ranks of inferred template counts. A later analysis computed generation probabilities with a VDJ recombination model fitted to out-of-frame rearrangements, and checked the results against IGoR. Hypergeometric tests were used in a later analysis to score TCR-TCR, TCR-HLA and TCR-CMV co-occurrence, with a repertoire-size bias correction applied to the TCR pairs. In a later analysis, false discovery rates were estimated by permuting HLA or CMV assignments 20 times. A later analysis grouped co-occurring TCRs with DBSCAN, adding TCRdist sequence similarity when clustering within HLA-allele-positive subsets. Repertoires with fewer than 30,000 or more than 120,000 public chains were left out of co-occurrence clustering, as were five repertoires with anomalous nucleotide sharing. What TCRdb holds here is the immuneACCESS table cut down to in-frame rearrangements. Part of the clones is not present; checked against another copy, under half of the missing clones reflect an unresolved V gene, and the others are unexplained. V and J calls and clone size follow that table, whereas D and trimming were derived from the DNA. This sample has 20,000 to 25,000 clones in its table, and around 77% of those were observed once. Approximately 7% of the sample is in the top ten clones.

In total, just over 650 healthy bone marrow donors made up the cohort. At the time of sampling, all cohort members were nominally healthy, though unrecorded immune exposures were likely present. The donor was CMV seronegative and was included in the group of about 400 seronegative cohort members. Each donor provided a peripheral blood sample, and peripheral blood mononuclear cells were used for TCR beta sequencing. Genomic DNA was extracted from the blood cell samples with the Qiagen DNeasy Blood Extraction Kit. Results the study describes overall, beyond this receptor: The authors suggested that the approach could potentially be extended to other disease states and immunological phenotypes. Specific HLA alleles were associated with around 18,000 TCR beta sequences at a false discovery rate of 0.05 in a later analysis. The only immune exposure information available for the cohort was CMV serostatus. In vitro tests confirmed that a few of the cytomegalovirus-associated TCR beta chains recognize cytomegalovirus antigens. In a later analysis, several top co-occurrence clusters were reported to appear linked to parvovirus B19, influenza, CMV and Epstein-Barr virus. An earlier analysis of around 600 of the donors showed that most TCR beta V segments appeared in productive rearrangements either about 87% or about 30% of the time, which broadly matched IMGT annotations. Some IMGT-functional V segments, including TRBV6-2 and TRBV6-3, could not be told apart with the 87-base-pair reads, so those segments were excluded. Most TCR sequences were seen in very few donors, while some public TCRs were found in many individuals. Roughly uniform sequencing depth across donors was assumed in presence/absence analyses, although this assumption may not hold. Assigning TCR associations to individual alleles was difficult when HLA alleles, especially DR and DQ, strongly co-occurred. The classifier was reported to diagnose cytomegalovirus status with high specificity and sensitivity in both the original and validation cohorts. Linkage disequilibrium might explain the correlated functional status among segregating V segments, but an unknown experimental factor could not be ruled out. Compared with the 666-donor mean, donors in an Asian-associated ancestry cluster had fewer N-insertions in productive TCRs, according to a later genetic analysis. According to a later analysis, most CMV-associated TCR beta chains appeared to be HLA-restricted, and the HLA associations seemed to be driven largely by CMV exposure. Because counts were too low, more than 15 rarely observed V segments, including chromosome 9 orphons, were excluded from the earlier analysis of several hundred of the donors. A group of highly shared sequence variants was considered likely to be a technical artifact of the sequencing pipeline. According to a later analysis, TCR association rates differed among HLA loci, with DRB1 alleles showing the most associated TCRs and HLA-C alleles showing the fewest. A total of 164 TCR beta chains were listed by the study as associated with cytomegalovirus. V-gene and J-gene trimming of TCR beta chains was associated with a missense DCLRE1C variant in a later genetic analysis, and the association was replicated in an independent cohort. A later analysis found that HLA-associated TCR beta chains were more clonally expanded and had lower generation probabilities than equally common non-associated chains. Because HLA typing was unavailable for some donors at each locus, only the typed subset was used in association tests. In this cohort, only TCR beta chains were sequenced, and detectable features were limited by the absence of alpha or paired-chain data. A further reported finding was that TCR beta sequences accurately predicted the HLA-A and HLA-B alleles for most subjects in the first cohort.

The sample was PBMCs. The V and J genes are TRBV11-2 and TRBJ1-3, with TRBD1 identical over 8 junction bases. The sequence was obtained from a man aged 55 to 69 in good health and CMV-seronegative. The CDR3 protein: CASSITGGAGNTIYF. The DNA sequence is TGTGCCAGCAGCATTACAGGGGGTGCTGGAAACACCATATATTTT.